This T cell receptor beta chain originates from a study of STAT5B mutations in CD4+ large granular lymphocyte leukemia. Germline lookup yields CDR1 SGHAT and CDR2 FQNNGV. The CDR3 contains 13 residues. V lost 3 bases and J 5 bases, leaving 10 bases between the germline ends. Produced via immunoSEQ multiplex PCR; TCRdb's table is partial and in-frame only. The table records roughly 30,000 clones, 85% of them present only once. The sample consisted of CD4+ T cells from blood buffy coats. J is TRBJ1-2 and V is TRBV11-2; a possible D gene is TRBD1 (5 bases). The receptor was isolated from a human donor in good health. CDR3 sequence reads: CASSLADRYGYTF. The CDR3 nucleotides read TGTGCCAGCAGCTTGGCAGACAGATATGGCTACACCTTC. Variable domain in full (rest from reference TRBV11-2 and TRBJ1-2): EAGVAQSPRYKIIEKRQSVAFWCNPISGHATLYWYQQILGQGPKLLIQFQNNGVVDDSQLPKDRFSAERLKGVDSTLKIQPAKLEDSAVYLCASSLADRYGYTFGSGTRLTVV.